The entry that follows covers one T cell receptor beta chain sequence. Germline V gives CDR1 MNHNS, CDR2 SASEGT. The CDR3 extends over 15 amino acids. Trimming took 5 bases from V and 0 from J, leaving 11 bases between them. The data belong to a study of blood T cell repertoires in COVID-19. On the study more broadly: The United States, Italy and Spain were the sources of the acute and convalescent COVID-19 samples.

Only in-frame clones appear in the TCRdb table, and some are missing; sequencing was by immunoSEQ multiplex PCR. The repertoire includes 200,000 to 250,000 clones, approximately 91% of them detected once, and less than 3.5% sits in the top ten. The chain carries TRBV6-1 and TRBJ1-5, with D possibly TRBD1 on 6 matching bases. The sample was peripheral blood. The receptor was isolated from a woman aged 55-69 years with acute or convalescent COVID-19. The CDR3 loop is CASSPTGISNQPQHF. The CDR3 nucleotides are TGTGCCAGCAGTCCCACAGGGATTAGCAATCAGCCCCAGCATTTT.